Presented here are 12 T cell receptor beta chains from one specimen sequenced in a study of T cells in localized non-small cell lung cancer. Here immunoSEQ multiplex PCR was the method, and the copy in TCRdb shows in-frame clones only, minus some. The sample has 60,000 or so clones; roughly 79% are singletons. Sequences were derived from PBMCs, sampled before any cancer treatment. The receptors come from a man aged 35-69 years with stage II lung adenocarcinoma.

This chain uses TRBV15 with TRBJ2-7, with D possibly being TRBD2 (6 bases). This CDR3 region has 14 residues. Germline V lookup: CDR1 LNHNV, CDR2 YYDKDF (reference sequence). V shed 0 bases and J shed 10 bases, with 16 bases lying between them. CDR3 nucleotides: TGTGCCACCAGCAGAGATAGGGGACTGTCTCTCCAGTACTTC. This encodes CATSRDRGLSLQYF.

The V gene is TRBV30, the J gene TRBJ1-2; 8 nucleotides agree with TRBD1. The V segment lost 0 bases and the J segment 3 bases; nucleotides outside the gene matches: 3. Germline-derived CDR1 and CDR2 are GTSNPN and SVGIG (reference sequence). The CDR3 totals 14 residues. The CDR3 region is CAWSVYRGDYGYTF. In DNA form, the CDR3 reads TGTGCCTGGAGTGTGTACAGGGGGGACTATGGCTACACCTTC.

This clone is a singleton in its sample. V and J are TRBV5-1 and TRBJ1-1, with D perhaps matching TRBD1 (6 bases). Germline CDR1 reads SGHRS; CDR2 reads YFSETQ. CDR3 size: 16 residues. Trimming pared 2 bases from V and 3 bases from J, leaving 17 bases between. The CDR3 loop is CASSLQGLGSDTEAFF. The CDR3 nucleotides are TGCGCCAGCAGCTTACAGGGTTTAGGATCGGACACTGAAGCTTTCTTT.

The rearrangement uses TRBV18 and TRBJ1-5; the D is unclear. V lost 3 bases and J lost 2, with 8 bases in between. Germline V CDR1 and CDR2: KGHSH, LQKENI. The CDR3 runs to 14 residues. The CDR3 DNA is TGTGCCAGCTCACCCGTTGGGGGCAATCAGCCCCAGCATTTT. Amino acid sequence: CASSPVGGNQPQHF.

J is TRBJ2-5 and V is TRBV5-4, with D possibly TRBD2 on 5 matching bases. The CDR3 runs to 13 residues. Trimming left V 4 bases short and J 2 bases short, with 9 bases between. Germline V gene lookup returns CDR1 SGHNT and CDR2 YYREEE (reference sequence). The DNA for the CDR3 is TGTGCCAGCAGCCCCCCGGGGCAAGAGACCCAGTACTTC. Translated, it gives CASSPPGQETQYF.

Written as DNA, the CDR3 is TGTGCCAGCAGTTACCTAGTACCAGGGGGAAGCTACACCTTC. Its translation is CASSYLVPGGSYTF. The V and J genes are TRBV6-6 and TRBJ1-2; 7 nucleotides align to TRBD1. Germline loops: CDR1 MNHNY, CDR2 SVGAGI (reference sequence). V shed 2 bases and J 9 bases; nucleotides not matched to a gene: 9. The CDR3 runs to 14 residues.

There are a few counts of this clone. J is TRBJ1-2 and V is TRBV7-2, with a weak D call TRBD1 (6 bases). The CDR3 totals 16 residues. Trimming took off 3 bases at V and 4 bases at J, with 18 bases between the two ends. Germline values: CDR1 SGHTA, CDR2 FQGNSA. CDR3 sequence reads: CASSFAGVRVAYGYTF. CDR3 nucleotides: TGTGCCAGCAGCTTCGCAGGGGTGAGGGTTGCCTATGGCTACACCTTC.

V gene TRBV7-2 combines with J gene TRBJ2-7; 9 bases match TRBD2. CDR1 and CDR2 (germline): SGHTA, FQGNSA. The CDR3 covers 16 residues. Losses at the gene ends were 2 bases for V and 3 bases for J; bases not matched to a gene: 8. CDR3 loop: CASSLISGSGNYEQYF. The DNA for the CDR3 is TGTGCCAGCAGCTTAATTAGCGGGAGCGGTAACTACGAGCAGTACTTC.

The chain employs TRBV2 and TRBJ1-5; TRBD1 aligns across 9 bases. Germline V gene data show CDR1 as SNHLY and CDR2 as FYNNEI. The V gene end was trimmed by 6 bases and the J gene end by 2 bases; junction bases not matched to a gene: 2. The CDR3 has 14 amino acids. CDR3 DNA: TGTGCCAGCAGCCGGACAGGGGGCAATCAGCCCCAGCATTTT. It codes for CASSRTGGNQPQHF. The full variable domain, its missing parts supplied by reference TRBV2 and TRBJ1-5, is EPEVTQTPSHQVTQMGQEVILRCVPISNHLYFYWYRQILGQKVEFLVSFYNNEISEKSEIFDDQFSVERPDGSNFTLKIRSTKLEDSAMYFCASSRTGGNQPQHFGDGTRLSIL.

V and J are TRBV4-1 and TRBJ1-4; D is unclear. The germline V gene encodes CDR1 MGHRA and CDR2 YSYEKL. The CDR3 is made up of 16 amino acids. V lost 5 bases and J 0 bases, leaving 13 bases between the germline ends. The CDR3 is CASSSKALATNEKLFF. DNA for the CDR3: TGCGCCAGCAGCTCTAAGGCACTAGCAACTAATGAAAAACTGTTTTTT.

The genes are TRBV5-4 and TRBJ1-3, with D maybe TRBD1 (6 bases). Trimming removed 0 bases from V and 1 base from J, with 11 bases in between. The V gene's germline CDR1 is SGHNT and CDR2 YYREEE (reference sequence). This CDR3 has 16 residues. CDR3 in DNA: TGTGCCAGCAGCTTGGGTGGGGGCGCTTCTGGAAACACCATATATTTT. Encoded protein: CASSLGGGASGNTIYF.

The DNA of the CDR3 is TGTGCCAGCAGCCCCGGTTCAGCACAGTTGGATACGCAGTATTTT. It is translated as CASSPGSAQLDTQYF. The chain is built from TRBV9 and TRBJ2-3; D unresolved. The length of the CDR3 is 15 residues. Trimming cost V 4 bases and J 6 bases, with 18 bases left between them. Per the germline V gene, CDR1 is SGDLS and CDR2 is YYNGEE.